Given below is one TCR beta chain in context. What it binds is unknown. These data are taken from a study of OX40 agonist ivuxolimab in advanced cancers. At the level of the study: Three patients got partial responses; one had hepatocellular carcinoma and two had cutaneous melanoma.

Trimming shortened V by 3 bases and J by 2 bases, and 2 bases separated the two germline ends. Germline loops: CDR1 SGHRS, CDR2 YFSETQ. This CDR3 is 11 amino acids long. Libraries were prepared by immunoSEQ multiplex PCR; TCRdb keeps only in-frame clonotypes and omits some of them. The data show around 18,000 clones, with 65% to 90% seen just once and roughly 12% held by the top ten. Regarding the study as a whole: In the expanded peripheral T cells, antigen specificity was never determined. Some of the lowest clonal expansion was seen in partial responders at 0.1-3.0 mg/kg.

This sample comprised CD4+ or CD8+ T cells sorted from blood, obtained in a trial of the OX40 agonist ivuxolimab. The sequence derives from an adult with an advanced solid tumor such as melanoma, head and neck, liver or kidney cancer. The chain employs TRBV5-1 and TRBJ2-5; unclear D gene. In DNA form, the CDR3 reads TGCGCCAGCAGCTCTCAAGAGACCCAGTACTTC. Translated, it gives CASSSQETQYF.